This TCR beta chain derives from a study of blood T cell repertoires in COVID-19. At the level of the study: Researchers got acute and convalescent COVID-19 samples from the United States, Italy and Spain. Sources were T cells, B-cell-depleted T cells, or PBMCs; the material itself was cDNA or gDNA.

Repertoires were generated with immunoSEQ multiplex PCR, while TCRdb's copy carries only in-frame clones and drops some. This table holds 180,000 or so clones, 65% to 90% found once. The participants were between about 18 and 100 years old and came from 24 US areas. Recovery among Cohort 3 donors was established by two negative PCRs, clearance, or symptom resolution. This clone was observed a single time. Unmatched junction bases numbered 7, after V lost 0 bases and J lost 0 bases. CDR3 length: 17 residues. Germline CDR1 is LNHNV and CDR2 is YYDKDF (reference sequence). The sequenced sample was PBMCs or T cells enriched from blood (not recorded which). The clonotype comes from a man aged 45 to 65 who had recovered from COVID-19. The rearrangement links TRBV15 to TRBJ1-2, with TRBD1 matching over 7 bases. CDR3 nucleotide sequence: TGTGCCACCAGCAGAGATCTGAAGGGACAGACTAACTATGGCTACACCTTC. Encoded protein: CATSRDLKGQTNYGYTF.